This paragraph covers one T cell receptor (beta chain) sequence. The data originate from a study of shared clonotypes between healthy human individuals. Profiling relied on immunoSEQ multiplex PCR, and the TCRdb table lists in-frame clones only, not all of them. The repertoire holds about a million clones, with approximately 75% as singletons. This clonotype was obtained from a man younger than 30 in good health. Some clones in this sample may be carry-over from other donors' samples. The sequenced sample consisted of memory CD4+ T cells from PBMCs. Specified subset: CD45RA-negative fraction.

CDR3 amino acids: CASSVGGAEATDTQYF. The CDR3 region has the DNA TGTGCCAGCAGCGTAGGGGGGGCAGAGGCCACAGATACGCAGTATTTT. The chain uses TRBV9 and TRBJ2-3, with D possibly called TRBD1 or TRBD2 (6 bases each). The V end was cut by 0 bases, the J end by 2 bases, with 13 bases between. The CDR3 sequence is 16 residues long. The germline V gene has CDR1 SGDLS and CDR2 YYNGEE.